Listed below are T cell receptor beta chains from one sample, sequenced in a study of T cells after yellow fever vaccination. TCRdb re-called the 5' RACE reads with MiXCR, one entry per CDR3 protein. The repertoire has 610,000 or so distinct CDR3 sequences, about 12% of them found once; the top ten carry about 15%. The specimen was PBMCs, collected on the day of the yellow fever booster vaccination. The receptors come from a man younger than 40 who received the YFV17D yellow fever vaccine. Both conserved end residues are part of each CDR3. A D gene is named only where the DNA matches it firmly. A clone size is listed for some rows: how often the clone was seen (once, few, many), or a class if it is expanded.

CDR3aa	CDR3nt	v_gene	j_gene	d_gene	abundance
CASTERPKTGFGADTQYF	TGTGCCAGCACCGAACGCCCCAAGACAGGGTTCGGGGCAGATACGCAGTATTTT	TRBV6-1	TRBJ2-3	TRBD1	many
CASSSRPGLANTGELFF	TGTGCCAGCAGCTCGCGACCGGGACTAGCGAACACCGGGGAGCTGTTTTTT	TRBV7-2	TRBJ2-2	TRBD2	NA
CAAGVSTDTQYF	TGTGCCGCGGGGGTGAGCACAGATACGCAGTATTTT	TRBV12-3/TRBV12-4	TRBJ2-3	TRBD2	few
CASSLTSREQFF	TGTGCCAGCAGTTTAACTAGCAGGGAGCAGTTCTTC	TRBV28	TRBJ2-1	NA	NA
CAPKRMGWDQETQYF	TGTGCCCCCAAAAGAATGGGCTGGGACCAAGAGACCCAGTACTTC	TRBV10-3	TRBJ2-5	NA	few
CASSFTGGEVSYNEQFF	TGCGCCAGCAGCTTCACAGGGGGCGAGGTGTCCTACAATGAGCAGTTCTTC	TRBV5-1	TRBJ2-1	TRBD1	many
CASSQDPGGLNEQFF	TGTGCCAGCAGCCAAGACCCGGGGGGCCTCAATGAGCAGTTCTTC	TRBV14	TRBJ2-1	NA	few
CASALDDLYEQYF	TGTGCCAGCGCGCTGGACGACCTATACGAGCAGTACTTC	TRBV6-6	TRBJ2-7	NA	NA
CASRGAGVGEQYF	TGTGCCAGCAGGGGGGCAGGGGTTGGAGAGCAGTACTTC	TRBV12-3/TRBV12-4	TRBJ2-7	NA	NA
CSASTLAGGSQTQYF	TGCAGTGCTAGTACACTAGCGGGAGGGAGTCAGACCCAGTACTTC	TRBV20-1	TRBJ2-5	TRBD2	few
CASSLAPGGSYNSPLHF	TGTGCCAGCAGCCTCGCACCGGGGGGATCCTATAATTCACCCCTCCACTTT	TRBV12-3/TRBV12-4	TRBJ1-6	NA	few
CASSFGVAEQYF	TGTGCCAGCAGCTTCGGGGTCGCCGAGCAGTACTTC	TRBV5-4	TRBJ2-7	NA	few
CASSLVGGKSNQPQHF	TGTGCCAGCAGCTTAGTCGGGGGTAAGAGCAATCAGCCCCAGCATTTT	TRBV11-2	TRBJ1-5	NA	few
CASSRTGYYGYTF	TGTGCCAGCAGCAGAACAGGGTACTATGGCTACACCTTC	TRBV7-9	TRBJ1-2	NA	few
CASSVGPVSGNTIYF	TGTGCCAGCAGTGTTGGGCCAGTCTCTGGAAACACCATATATTTT	TRBV2	TRBJ1-3	NA	few
CASSWTGTTSPDTQYF	TGTGCCAGCAGCTGGACGGGGACTACCTCCCCAGATACGCAGTATTTT	TRBV5-6	TRBJ2-3	TRBD2	few
CASSLEGGVGGQFF	TGTGCCAGCAGCTTAGAAGGGGGAGTAGGGGGGCAGTTCTTC	TRBV7-2	TRBJ2-1	NA	few
CASSSFTEQFF	TGTGCCAGCAGTTCATTCACTGAGCAGTTCTTC	TRBV6-6	TRBJ2-1	NA	many
CSARGVKSGTTPYEQYF	TGCAGTGCTAGGGGCGTTAAATCCGGGACAACTCCTTACGAGCAGTACTTC	TRBV20-1	TRBJ2-7	NA	NA
CASSSPEQSYEQYF	TGTGCCAGCAGTTCCCCCGAACAGTCCTACGAGCAGTACTTC	TRBV12-3/TRBV12-4	TRBJ2-7	NA	many
CASSLVTMEDSSTLHEQYF	TGTGCCAGCAGCTTAGTTACGATGGAGGACTCCTCAACCCTTCACGAGCAGTACTTC	TRBV7-6	TRBJ2-7	NA	NA
CASTPGLAELKQFF	TGTGCCAGCACCCCGGGACTAGCGGAATTAAAGCAGTTCTTC	TRBV2	TRBJ2-1	TRBD2	NA
CASSLSGSSADTQYF	TGTGCCAGCAGCTTGAGCGGGAGTTCGGCAGATACGCAGTATTTT	TRBV7-9	TRBJ2-3	TRBD2	NA
CASSTLAGVGDTQYF	TGTGCCAGCAGCACCTTAGCGGGAGTGGGAGATACGCAGTATTTT	TRBV9	TRBJ2-3	TRBD2	NA
CASRSTGVYGYTF	TGTGCCAGCAGATCGACAGGGGTCTATGGCTACACCTTC	TRBV6-1	TRBJ1-2	TRBD1	NA
CASSPDGNTIYF	TGTGCCAGCAGCCCGGACGGGAACACCATATATTTT	TRBV3-1	TRBJ1-3	NA	NA
CASSLGRIEAFF	TGTGCCAGCAGCTTGGGACGGATTGAAGCTTTCTTT	TRBV7-2	TRBJ1-1	NA	NA
CASSGGTDQGPTDTQYF	TGTGCCAGCAGCGGTGGGACCGATCAGGGGCCTACAGATACGCAGTATTTT	TRBV7-6	TRBJ2-3	NA	NA
CASSDSRAGVTEAFF	TGTGCCAGTAGTGACTCCAGGGCGGGGGTCACTGAAGCTTTCTTT	TRBV19	TRBJ1-1	NA	NA
CASSPSLVAGRYEQYF	TGTGCCAGCAGCCCCTCACTCGTAGCGGGAAGATACGAGCAGTACTTC	TRBV7-2	TRBJ2-7	TRBD2	NA
CATSRVSNNRGVHEQFF	TGTGCCACCAGCAGAGTGTCAAATAATAGGGGGGTCCATGAGCAGTTCTTC	TRBV15	TRBJ2-1	NA	few
CASSGGAKNIQYF	TGTGCCAGCAGTGGAGGGGCCAAAAACATTCAGTACTTC	TRBV25-1	TRBJ2-4	NA	few
CASMSIAGGADTQYF	TGCGCCAGCATGTCCATAGCGGGAGGGGCGGATACGCAGTATTTT	TRBV5-1	TRBJ2-3	TRBD2	NA
CASSLWAQGAQPQHF	TGTGCCAGCAGCTTATGGGCACAGGGGGCTCAGCCCCAGCATTTT	TRBV7-2	TRBJ1-5	TRBD1	few
CASSLSRGYEQYF	TGTGCCAGCAGTTTATCTCGCGGCTACGAGCAGTACTTC	TRBV27	TRBJ2-7	NA	many